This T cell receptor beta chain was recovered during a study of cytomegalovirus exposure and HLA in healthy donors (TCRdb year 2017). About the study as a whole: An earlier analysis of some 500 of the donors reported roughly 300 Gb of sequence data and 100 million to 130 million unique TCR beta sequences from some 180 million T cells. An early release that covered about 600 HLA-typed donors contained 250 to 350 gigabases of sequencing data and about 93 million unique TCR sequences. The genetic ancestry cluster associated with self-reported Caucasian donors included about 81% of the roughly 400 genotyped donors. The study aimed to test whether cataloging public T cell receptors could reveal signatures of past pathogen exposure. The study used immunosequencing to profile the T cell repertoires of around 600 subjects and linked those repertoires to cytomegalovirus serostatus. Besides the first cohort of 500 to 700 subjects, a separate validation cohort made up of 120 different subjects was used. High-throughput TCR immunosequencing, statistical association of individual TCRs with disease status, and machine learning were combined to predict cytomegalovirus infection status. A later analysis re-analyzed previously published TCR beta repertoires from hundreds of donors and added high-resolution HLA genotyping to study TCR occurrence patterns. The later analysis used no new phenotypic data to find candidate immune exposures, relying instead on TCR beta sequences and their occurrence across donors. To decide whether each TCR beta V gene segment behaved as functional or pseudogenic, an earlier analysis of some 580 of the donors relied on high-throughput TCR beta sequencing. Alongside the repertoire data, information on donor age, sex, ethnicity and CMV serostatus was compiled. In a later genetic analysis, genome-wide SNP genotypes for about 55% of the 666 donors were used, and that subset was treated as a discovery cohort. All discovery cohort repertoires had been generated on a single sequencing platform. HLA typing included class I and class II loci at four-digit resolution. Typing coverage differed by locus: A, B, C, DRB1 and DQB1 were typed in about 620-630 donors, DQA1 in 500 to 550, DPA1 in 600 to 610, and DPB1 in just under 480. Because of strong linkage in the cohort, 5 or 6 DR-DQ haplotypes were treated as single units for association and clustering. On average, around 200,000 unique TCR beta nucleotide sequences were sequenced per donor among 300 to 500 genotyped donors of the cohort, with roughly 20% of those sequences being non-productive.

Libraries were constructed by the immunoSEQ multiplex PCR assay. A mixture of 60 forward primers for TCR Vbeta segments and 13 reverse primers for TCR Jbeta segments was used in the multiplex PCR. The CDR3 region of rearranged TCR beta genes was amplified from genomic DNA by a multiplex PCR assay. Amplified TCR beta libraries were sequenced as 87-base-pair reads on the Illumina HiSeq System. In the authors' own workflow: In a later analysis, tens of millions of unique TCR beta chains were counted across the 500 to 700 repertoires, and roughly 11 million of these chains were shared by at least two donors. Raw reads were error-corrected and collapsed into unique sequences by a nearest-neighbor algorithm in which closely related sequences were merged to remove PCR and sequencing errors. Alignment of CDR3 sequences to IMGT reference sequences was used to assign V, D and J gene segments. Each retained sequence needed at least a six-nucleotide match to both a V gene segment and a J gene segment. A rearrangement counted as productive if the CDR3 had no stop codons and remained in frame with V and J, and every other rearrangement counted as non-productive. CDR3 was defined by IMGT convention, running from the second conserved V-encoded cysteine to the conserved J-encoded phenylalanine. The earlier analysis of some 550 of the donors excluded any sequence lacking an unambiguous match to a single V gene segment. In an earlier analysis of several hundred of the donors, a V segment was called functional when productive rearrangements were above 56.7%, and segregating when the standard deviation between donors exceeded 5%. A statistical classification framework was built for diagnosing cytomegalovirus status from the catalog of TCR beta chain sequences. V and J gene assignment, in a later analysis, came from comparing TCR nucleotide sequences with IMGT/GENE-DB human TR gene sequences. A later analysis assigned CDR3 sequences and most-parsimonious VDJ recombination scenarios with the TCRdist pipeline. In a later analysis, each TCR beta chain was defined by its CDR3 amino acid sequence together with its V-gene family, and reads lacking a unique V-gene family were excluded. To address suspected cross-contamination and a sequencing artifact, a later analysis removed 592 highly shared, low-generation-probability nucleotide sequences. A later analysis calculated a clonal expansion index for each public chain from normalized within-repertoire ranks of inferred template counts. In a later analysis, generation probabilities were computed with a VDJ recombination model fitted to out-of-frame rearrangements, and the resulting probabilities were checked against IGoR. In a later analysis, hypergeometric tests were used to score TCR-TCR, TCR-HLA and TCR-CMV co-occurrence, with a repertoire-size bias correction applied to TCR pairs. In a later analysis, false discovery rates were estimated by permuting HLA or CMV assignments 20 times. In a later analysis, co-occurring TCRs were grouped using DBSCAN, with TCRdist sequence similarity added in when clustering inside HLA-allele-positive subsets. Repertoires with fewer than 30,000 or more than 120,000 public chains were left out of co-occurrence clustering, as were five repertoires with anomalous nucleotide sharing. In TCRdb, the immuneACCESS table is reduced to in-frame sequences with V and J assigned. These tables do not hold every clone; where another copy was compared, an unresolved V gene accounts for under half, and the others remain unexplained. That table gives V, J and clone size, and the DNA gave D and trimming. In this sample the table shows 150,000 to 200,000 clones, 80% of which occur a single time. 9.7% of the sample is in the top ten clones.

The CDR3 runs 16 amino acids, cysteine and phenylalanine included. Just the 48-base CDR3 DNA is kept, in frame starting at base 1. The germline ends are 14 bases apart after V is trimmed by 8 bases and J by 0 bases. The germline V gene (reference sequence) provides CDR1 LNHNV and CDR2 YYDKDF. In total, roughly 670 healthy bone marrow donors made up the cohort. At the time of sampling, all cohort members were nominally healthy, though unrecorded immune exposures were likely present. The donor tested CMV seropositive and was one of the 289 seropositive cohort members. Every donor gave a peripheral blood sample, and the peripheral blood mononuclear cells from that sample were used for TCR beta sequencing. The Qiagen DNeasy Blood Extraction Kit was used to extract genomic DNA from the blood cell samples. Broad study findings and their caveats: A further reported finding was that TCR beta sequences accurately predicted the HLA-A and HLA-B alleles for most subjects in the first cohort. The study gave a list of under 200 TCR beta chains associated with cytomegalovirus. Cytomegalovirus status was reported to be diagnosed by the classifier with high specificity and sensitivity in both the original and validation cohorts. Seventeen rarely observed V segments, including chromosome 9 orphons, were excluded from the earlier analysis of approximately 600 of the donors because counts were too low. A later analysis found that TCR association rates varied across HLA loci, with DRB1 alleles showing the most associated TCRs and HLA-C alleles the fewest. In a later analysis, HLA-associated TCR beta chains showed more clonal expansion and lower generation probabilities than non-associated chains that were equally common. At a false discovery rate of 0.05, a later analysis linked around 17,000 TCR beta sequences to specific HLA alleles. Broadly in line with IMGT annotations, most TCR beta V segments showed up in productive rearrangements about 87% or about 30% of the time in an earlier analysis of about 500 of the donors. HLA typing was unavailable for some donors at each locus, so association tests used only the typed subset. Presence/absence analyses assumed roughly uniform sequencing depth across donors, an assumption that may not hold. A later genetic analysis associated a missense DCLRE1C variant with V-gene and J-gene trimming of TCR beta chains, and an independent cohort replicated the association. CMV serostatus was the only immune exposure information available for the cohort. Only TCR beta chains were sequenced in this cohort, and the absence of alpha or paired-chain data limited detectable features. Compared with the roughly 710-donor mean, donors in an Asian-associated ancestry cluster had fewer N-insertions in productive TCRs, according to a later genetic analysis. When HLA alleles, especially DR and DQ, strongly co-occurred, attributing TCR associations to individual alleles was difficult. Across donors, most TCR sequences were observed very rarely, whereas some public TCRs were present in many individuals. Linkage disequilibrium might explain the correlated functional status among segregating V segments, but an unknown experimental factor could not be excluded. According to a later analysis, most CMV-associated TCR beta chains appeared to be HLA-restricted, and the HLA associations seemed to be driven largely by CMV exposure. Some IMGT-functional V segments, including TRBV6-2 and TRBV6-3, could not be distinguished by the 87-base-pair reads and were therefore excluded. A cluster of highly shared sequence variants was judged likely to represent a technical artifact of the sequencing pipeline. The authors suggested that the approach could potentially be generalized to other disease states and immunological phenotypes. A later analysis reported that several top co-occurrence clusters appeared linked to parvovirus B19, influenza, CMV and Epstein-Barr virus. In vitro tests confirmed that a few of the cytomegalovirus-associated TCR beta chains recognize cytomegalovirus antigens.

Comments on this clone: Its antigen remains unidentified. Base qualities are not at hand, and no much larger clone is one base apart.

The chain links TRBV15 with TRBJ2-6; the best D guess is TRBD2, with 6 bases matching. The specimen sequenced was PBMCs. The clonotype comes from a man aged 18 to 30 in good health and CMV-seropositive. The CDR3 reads CATGGAQLSGANVLTF. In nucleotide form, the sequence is TGTGCCACCGGAGGGGCGCAACTCTCTGGGGCCAACGTCCTGACTTTC. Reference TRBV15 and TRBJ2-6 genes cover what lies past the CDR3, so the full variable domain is DAMVIQNPRYQVTQFGKPVTLSCSQTLNHNVMYWYQQKSSQAPKLLFHYYDKDFNNEADTPDNFQSRRPNTSFCFLDIRSPGLGDTAMYLCATGGAQLSGANVLTFGAGSRLTVL.